The present entry profiles one T cell receptor (beta chain) with its context. Its cognate antigen is unknown. The sample belongs to a study of OX40 agonist ivuxolimab in advanced cancers. About the research overall: Two cutaneous melanoma patients and one hepatocellular carcinoma patient, three in all, had partial responses.

Repertoires were generated with immunoSEQ multiplex PCR, while TCRdb's copy carries only in-frame clones and drops some. This sample has 91,000 or so clones, with just over 85% found just once. Study-level points and caveats: There was clonal expansion of CD4+ and CD8+ blood T cells by week 6 at 0.1 to 3.0 mg/kg.

Sequenced here: CD4+ or CD8+ T cells sorted from blood, sampled in a trial of the OX40 agonist ivuxolimab. This TCR was recovered from an adult with an advanced solid tumor such as melanoma, head and neck, liver or kidney cancer.

The CDR3 coding sequence is TGTGCCAGCAGCTTAGTAGCGGGAGGGTACAATGAGCAGTTCTTC. This sequence encodes CASSLVAGGYNEQFF. V and J are TRBV5-4 and TRBJ2-1; 11 nucleotides match TRBD2. Looked up from germline, CDR1 is SGHNT and CDR2 is YYREEE (reference sequence). V lost 2 bases, J lost 4 bases, and 2 bases stayed unmatched. The CDR3 totals 15 residues.